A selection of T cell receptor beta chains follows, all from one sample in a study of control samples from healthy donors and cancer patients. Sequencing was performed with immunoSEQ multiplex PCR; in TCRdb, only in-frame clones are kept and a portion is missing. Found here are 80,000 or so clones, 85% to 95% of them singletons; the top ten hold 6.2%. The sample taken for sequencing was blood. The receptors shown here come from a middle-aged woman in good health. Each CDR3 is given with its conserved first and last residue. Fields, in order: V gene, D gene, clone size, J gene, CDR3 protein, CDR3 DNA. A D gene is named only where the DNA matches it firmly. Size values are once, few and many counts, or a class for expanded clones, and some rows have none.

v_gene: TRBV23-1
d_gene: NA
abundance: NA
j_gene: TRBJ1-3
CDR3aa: CASSQFVGNTIYF
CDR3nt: TGCGCCAGCAGTCAATTTGTGGGAAACACCATATATTTT

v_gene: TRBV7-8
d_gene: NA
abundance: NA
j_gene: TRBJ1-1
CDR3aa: CASSLGTRPGPYEAFF
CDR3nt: TGTGCCAGCAGCTTAGGAACCCGGCCAGGCCCTTATGAAGCTTTCTTT

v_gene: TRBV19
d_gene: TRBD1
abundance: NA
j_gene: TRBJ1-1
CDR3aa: CATVGGTGSITGRAFF
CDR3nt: TGTGCCACCGTGGGTGGGACAGGGTCGATCACTGGTCGAGCTTTCTTT

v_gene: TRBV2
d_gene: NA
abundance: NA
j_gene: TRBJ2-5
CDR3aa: CASSRGFQETQYF
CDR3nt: TGTGCCAGCAGTCGAGGATTCCAAGAGACCCAGTACTTC

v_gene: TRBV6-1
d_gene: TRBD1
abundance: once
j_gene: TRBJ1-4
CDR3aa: CATATGGATNEKLFF
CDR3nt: TGTGCCACCGCGACAGGGGGAGCTACTAATGAAAAACTGTTTTTT

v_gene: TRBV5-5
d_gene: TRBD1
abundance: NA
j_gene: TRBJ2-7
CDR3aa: CASKPGQGNYEQYF
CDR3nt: TGTGCCAGCAAACCGGGACAGGGGAACTACGAGCAGTACTTC

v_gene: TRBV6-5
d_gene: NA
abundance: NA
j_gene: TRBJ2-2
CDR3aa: CASRRGIAEPGELFF
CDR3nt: TGTGCCAGCAGGCGGGGCATAGCGGAACCCGGGGAGCTGTTTTTT

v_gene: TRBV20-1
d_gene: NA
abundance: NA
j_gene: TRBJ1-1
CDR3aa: CSARDLAQAFF
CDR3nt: TGCAGTGCTAGAGATCTGGCCCAAGCTTTCTTT

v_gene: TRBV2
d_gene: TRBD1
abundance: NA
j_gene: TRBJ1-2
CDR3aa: CASRRPGQGRGYGYTF
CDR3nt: TGTGCCAGCAGGAGGCCGGGACAGGGACGGGGCTATGGCTACACCTTC

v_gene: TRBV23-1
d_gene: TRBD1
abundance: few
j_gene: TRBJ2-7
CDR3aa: CASSQPGTGVGFRYEQYF
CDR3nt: TGCGCCAGCAGTCAACCGGGGACAGGGGTTGGTTTTCGCTACGAGCAGTACTTC

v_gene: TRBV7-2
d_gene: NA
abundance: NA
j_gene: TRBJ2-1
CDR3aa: CASSLSAGLHNEQFF
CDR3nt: TGTGCCAGCAGCTTATCCGCGGGGTTGCACAATGAGCAGTTCTTC

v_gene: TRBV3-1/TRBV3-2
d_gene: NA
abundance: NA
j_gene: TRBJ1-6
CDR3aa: CASSHGEFDSPLHF
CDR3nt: TGTGCCAGCAGCCACGGGGAGTTTGATTCACCCCTCCACTTT

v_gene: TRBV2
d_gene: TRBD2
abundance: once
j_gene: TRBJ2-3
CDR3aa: CASVGAGAGGDTQYF
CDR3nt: TGTGCCAGCGTGGGTGCGGGCGCGGGAGGCGATACGCAGTATTTT

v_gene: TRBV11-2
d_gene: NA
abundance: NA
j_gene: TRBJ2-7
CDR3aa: CASSLTSREQYF
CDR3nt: TGTGCCAGCAGCTTAACTAGCCGGGAGCAGTACTTC

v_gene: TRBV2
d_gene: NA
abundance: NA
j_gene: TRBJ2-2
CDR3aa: CASMGRATNTGELFF
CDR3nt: TGTGCCAGCATGGGGCGGGCAACGAACACCGGGGAGCTGTTTTTT

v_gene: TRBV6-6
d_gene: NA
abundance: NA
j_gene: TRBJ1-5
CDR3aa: CASTPGPGNQPQHF
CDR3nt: TGTGCCAGTACTCCCGGCCCAGGCAATCAGCCCCAGCATTTT

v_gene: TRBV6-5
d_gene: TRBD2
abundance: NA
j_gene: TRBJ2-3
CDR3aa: CASSLLTSEGDTQYF
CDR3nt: TGTGCCAGCAGTTTGCTGACTAGCGAAGGGGATACGCAGTATTTT

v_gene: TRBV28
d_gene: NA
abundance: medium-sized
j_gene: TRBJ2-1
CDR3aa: CASNINYRDSLNNEQFF
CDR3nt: TGTGCCAGCAACATCAACTATAGGGATTCCCTAAACAATGAGCAGTTCTTC

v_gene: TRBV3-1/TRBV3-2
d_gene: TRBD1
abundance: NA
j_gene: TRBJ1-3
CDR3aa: CASSVQGDGNTIYF
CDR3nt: TGTGCCAGCAGCGTGCAGGGGGACGGAAACACCATATATTTT

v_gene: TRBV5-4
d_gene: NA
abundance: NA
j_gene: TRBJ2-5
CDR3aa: CASSLMLQETQYF
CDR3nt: TGTGCCAGCAGCTTGATGCTCCAAGAGACCCAGTACTTC

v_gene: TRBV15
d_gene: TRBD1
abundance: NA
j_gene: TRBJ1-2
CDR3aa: CATSGETGWANYGYTF
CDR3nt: TGTGCCACCAGCGGGGAGACAGGGTGGGCTAACTATGGCTACACCTTC

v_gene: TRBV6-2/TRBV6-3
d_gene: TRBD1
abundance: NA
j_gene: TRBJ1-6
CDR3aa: CASSNDRGSPLHF
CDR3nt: TGTGCCAGCAGTAACGACAGGGGCTCACCCCTCCACTTT

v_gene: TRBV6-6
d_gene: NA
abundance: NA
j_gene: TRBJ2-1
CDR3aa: CASSPFSWGEQFF
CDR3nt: TGTGCCAGCAGTCCTTTTTCCTGGGGTGAGCAGTTCTTC

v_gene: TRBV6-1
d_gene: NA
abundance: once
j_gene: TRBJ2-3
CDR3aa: CASSEAVGRNTQYF
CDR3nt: TGTGCCAGCAGTGAGGCCGTTGGGAGGAATACGCAGTATTTT

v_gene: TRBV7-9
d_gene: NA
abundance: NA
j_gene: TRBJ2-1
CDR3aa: CASSLAGSVNNEQFF
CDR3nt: TGTGCCAGCAGCTTAGCGGGCAGCGTAAACAATGAGCAGTTCTTC

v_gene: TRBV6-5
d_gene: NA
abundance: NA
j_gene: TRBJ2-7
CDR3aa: CASRQGSSGYYEQYF
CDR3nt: TGTGCCAGCCGCCAGGGGTCCTCGGGCTACTACGAGCAGTACTTC

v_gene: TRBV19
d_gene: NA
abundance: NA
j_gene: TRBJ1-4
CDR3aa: CASSARVDANEKLFF
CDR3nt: TGTGCCAGTAGTGCCAGAGTTGATGCTAATGAAAAACTGTTTTTT

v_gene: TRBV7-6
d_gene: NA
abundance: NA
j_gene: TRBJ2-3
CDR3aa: CASSSTSPSVVSQYF
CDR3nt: TGTGCCAGCAGCTCAACTAGCCCCTCAGTGGTTTCGCAGTATTTT

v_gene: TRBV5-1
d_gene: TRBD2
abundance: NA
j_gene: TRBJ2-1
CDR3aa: CASSSWTSGNEQFF
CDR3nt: TGCGCCAGCAGCTCATGGACTAGCGGGAATGAGCAGTTCTTC

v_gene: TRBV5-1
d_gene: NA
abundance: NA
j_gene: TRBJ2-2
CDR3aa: CASSLWGPGPTGELFF
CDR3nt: TGCGCCAGCAGCTTATGGGGGCCAGGGCCCACCGGGGAGCTGTTTTTT

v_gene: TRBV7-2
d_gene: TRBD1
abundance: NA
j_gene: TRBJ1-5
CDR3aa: CASSFQGGDQPQHF
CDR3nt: TGTGCCAGCAGCTTTCAGGGGGGGGATCAGCCCCAGCATTTT

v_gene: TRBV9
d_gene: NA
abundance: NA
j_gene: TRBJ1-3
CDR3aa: CASSVEGAGNTIYF
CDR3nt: TGTGCCAGCAGCGTAGAGGGGGCTGGAAACACCATATATTTT

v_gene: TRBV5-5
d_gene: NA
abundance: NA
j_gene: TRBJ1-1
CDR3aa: CASSFKDTEAFF
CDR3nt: TGTGCCAGCAGCTTCAAGGACACTGAAGCTTTCTTT

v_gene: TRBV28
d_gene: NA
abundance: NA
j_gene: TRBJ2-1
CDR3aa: CASSSPGWEAEQFF
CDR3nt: TGTGCCAGCAGTTCCCCAGGCTGGGAGGCTGAGCAGTTCTTC